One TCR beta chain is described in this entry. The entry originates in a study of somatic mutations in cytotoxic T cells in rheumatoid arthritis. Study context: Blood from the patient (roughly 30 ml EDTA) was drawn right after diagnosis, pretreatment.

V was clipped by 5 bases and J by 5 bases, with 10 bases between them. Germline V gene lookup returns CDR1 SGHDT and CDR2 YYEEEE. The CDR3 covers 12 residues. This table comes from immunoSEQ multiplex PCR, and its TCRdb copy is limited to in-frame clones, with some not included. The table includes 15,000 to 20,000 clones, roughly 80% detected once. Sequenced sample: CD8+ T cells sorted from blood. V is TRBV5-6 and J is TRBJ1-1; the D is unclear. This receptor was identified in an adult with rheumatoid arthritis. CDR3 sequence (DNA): TGTGCCAGCAGGCTAGGGAGGACTGAAGCTTTCTTT. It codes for CASRLGRTEAFF. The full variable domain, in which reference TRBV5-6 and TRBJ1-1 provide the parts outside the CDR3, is DAGVTQSPTHLIKTRGQQVTLRCSPKSGHDTVSWYQQALGQGPQFIFQYYEEEERQRGNFPDRFSGHQFPNYSSELNVNALLLGDSALYLCASRLGRTEAFFGQGTRLTVV.